This is a list of T cell receptor beta chains from one sample in a study of T cells in narcolepsy. Only in-frame clones appear in the TCRdb table, and some are missing; sequencing was by immunoSEQ multiplex PCR. The data contain over 15,000 clones, 85% of them seen just once; the ten biggest clones take up over 30%. Sequences were obtained from memory (CD45RA-) CD4+ T cells from blood. The receptors originated from a human donor in good health. CDR3s include the opening cysteine and the closing phenylalanine or tryptophan. The D gene is left open where the match is weak. The size of a clone is reported for some rows only, either as once, few or many, or as a class for expanded clones.

d_gene	j_gene	abundance	v_gene	CDR3nt	CDR3aa
TRBD1	TRBJ1-5	.	TRBV19	TGTGCCAGTAGTATTGAGGACAGGGCGTATCAGCCCCAGCATTTT	CASSIEDRAYQPQHF
TRBD2	TRBJ2-5	.	TRBV25-1	TGTGCCAGCAGTAATAGCGGGGGGGCATCGAAGACCCAGTACTTC	CASSNSGGASKTQYF
.	TRBJ2-5	.	TRBV18	TGTGCCAGCTTACCAGGACAAGAGACCCAGTACTTC	CASLPGQETQYF
TRBD1	TRBJ2-1	.	TRBV18	TGTGCCAGCTCACCGGGACAGTTTGGAAATGAGCAGTTCTTC	CASSPGQFGNEQFF
.	TRBJ2-7	.	TRBV21-1	TGTGCCTCCCCCCCCCGGGCGCCCTACGAGCAGTACTTC	CASPPRAPYEQYF
TRBD1	TRBJ2-3	few	TRBV19	TGTGCCAGTAGCCTTAGACAGGGACGGGGAACAGATACGCAGTATTTT	CASSLRQGRGTDTQYF
.	TRBJ2-7	once	TRBV5-6	TGTGCCAGCAGCTTCGGAGGGGGCAGTCCCGAGCAGTACTTC	CASSFGGGSPEQYF
.	TRBJ1-4	.	TRBV7-8	TGTGCCAGCAGCTCCTACAGATTTGCAACTAATGAAAAACTGTTTTTT	CASSSYRFATNEKLFF
.	TRBJ2-1	.	TRBV27	TGTGCCAGCAGTTTATCTAGGGGACGGACAAATGAGCAGTTCTTC	CASSLSRGRTNEQFF
TRBD2	TRBJ2-1	.	TRBV11-2	TGTGCCAGCAGCCGCCTCACGGGGGGGGGTCTTTCGGAGCAGTTCTTC	CASSRLTGGGLSEQFF
.	TRBJ2-1	.	TRBV19	TGTGCCAGTAGTCCTGATGGCAGGGGATACAATGAGCAGTTCTTC	CASSPDGRGYNEQFF
.	TRBJ1-2	.	TRBV19	TGTGCCAGTAGTATGGCGGCTAACTATGGCTACACCTTC	CASSMAANYGYTF
.	TRBJ1-3	.	TRBV11-2	TGTGCCAGCAGCTTAGGCGGGATCTCTGGAAACACCATATATTTT	CASSLGGISGNTIYF
.	TRBJ1-2	.	TRBV4-1	TGCGCCAGCAGCCAACAGGGCCTATACGGCTACACCTTC	CASSQQGLYGYTF
.	TRBJ2-5	.	TRBV7-2	TGTGCCAGCAGCTTAAATGGAGGAAGGGAGACCCAGTACTTC	CASSLNGGRETQYF
.	TRBJ1-5	.	TRBV30	TGTGCCTGGAGTGGGGGGGACAATCAGCCCCAGCATTTT	CAWSGGDNQPQHF
TRBD1	TRBJ1-2	once	TRBV5-4	TGTGCCAGCAGCCCGTCGGGACAGGGGTATGGCTACACCTTC	CASSPSGQGYGYTF
.	TRBJ2-5	.	TRBV6-6	TGTGCCAGCAGTCCGCCGGGCAGCCAAGAGACCCAGTACTTC	CASSPPGSQETQYF
.	TRBJ1-2	.	TRBV15	TGTGCCACCAGCAGAGATAGCTGGGCAGAAAACTATGGCTACACCTTC	CATSRDSWAENYGYTF
TRBD1	TRBJ1-1	.	TRBV6-1	TGTGCCAGCACCAGACAGGGGGGCACTGAAGCTTTCTTT	CASTRQGGTEAFF
.	TRBJ2-1	.	TRBV5-6	TGTGCCAGCAGCCGAGTCCGGGGCGACTACAATGAGCAGTTCTTC	CASSRVRGDYNEQFF
.	TRBJ1-5	.	TRBV6-1	TGTGCCAGCAGTGCCGGGGGTTTTGGGAAGCCCCAGCATTTT	CASSAGGFGKPQHF
.	TRBJ1-1	.	TRBV5-1	TGCGCCAGCAGAATCAATAGCGGGGAAGCTTTCTTT	CASRINSGEAFF
.	TRBJ2-3	.	TRBV5-1	TGCGCCAGCAGCTTGGACAGCCGCACAGATACGCAGTATTTT	CASSLDSRTDTQYF
.	TRBJ1-3	.	TRBV5-4	TGTGCCAGCAGCATACCGGGAGACTCTGGAAACACCATATATTTT	CASSIPGDSGNTIYF
.	TRBJ1-6	.	TRBV7-2	TGTGCCAGCAGCTTAGGGCAGGCCTATAATTCACCCCTCCACTTT	CASSLGQAYNSPLHF
.	TRBJ2-5	.	TRBV20-1	TGCAGTGCTACTGTGGGGGAGACCCAGTACTTC	CSATVGETQYF
TRBD1	TRBJ2-1	.	TRBV5-1	TGCGCCAGCAGCTTGGTACAGGGGCCATCTCTACACAATGAGCAGTTCTTC	CASSLVQGPSLHNEQFF
.	TRBJ2-3	.	TRBV5-4	TGTGCCAGCAGCTCCGGGACGACGAGCACAGATACGCAGTATTTT	CASSSGTTSTDTQYF
.	TRBJ2-1	.	TRBV27	TGTGCCAGCAGTTTATCGGTAAACACAAATGAGCAGTTCTTC	CASSLSVNTNEQFF
.	TRBJ1-5	.	TRBV15	TGTGCCACCAGCCCAGGGGCGCGGAATCAGCCCCAGCATTTT	CATSPGARNQPQHF
TRBD1	TRBJ2-7	.	TRBV6-5	TGTGCCAGCAGGAGAGACAGGGCGTCCTACGAGCAGTACTTC	CASRRDRASYEQYF
TRBD2	TRBJ2-1	.	TRBV2	TGTGCCAGCAGTGAGGTACTAGCGGCTAACAATGAGCAGTTCTTC	CASSEVLAANNEQFF
.	TRBJ2-7	few	TRBV29-1	TGCAGCGGCCTGTCAGGGGCCCACGAGCAGTACTTC	CSGLSGAHEQYF
.	TRBJ2-7	.	TRBV6-5	TGTGCCAGCAGTTACTCAGGGAAGCAGTACTTC	CASSYSGKQYF
TRBD2	TRBJ2-7	.	TRBV4-1	TGCGCCAGCAGCCAAGAAAGCAGACTAGCTGGCGAGCAGTACTTC	CASSQESRLAGEQYF
.	TRBJ1-2	once	TRBV29-1	TGCAGCGTTGTCCCCGCCACCGGGGGTGGAGGCTACACCTTC	CSVVPATGGGGYTF
TRBD2	TRBJ2-5	.	TRBV5-6	TGTGCCAGCAGCTTTATTCTAGCGGGGGAAGGAGAGACCCAGTACTTC	CASSFILAGEGETQYF
TRBD2	TRBJ2-2	.	TRBV11-3	TGTGCCAGCAGCTCGTCCTCTAGCGGGAGGGCCCACGGGGAGCTGTTTTTT	CASSSSSSGRAHGELFF
TRBD1	TRBJ1-1	.	TRBV6-1	TGTGCCAGCAGGAACAGGGGGCGAGGAGCTTTCTTT	CASRNRGRGAFF
TRBD2	TRBJ2-1	.	TRBV2	TGTGCCAGCCGGAGGCGGGAGGGGGACAATGAGCAGTTCTTC	CASRRREGDNEQFF
.	TRBJ1-2	.	TRBV6-1	TGTGCCAGCAGCCCCACCCCGTCAGGGGCCCACACCTTC	CASSPTPSGAHTF
.	TRBJ2-1	.	TRBV27	TGTGCCAGCAGTTCCTTCCAGTTTCCCTACAATGAGCAGTTCTTC	CASSSFQFPYNEQFF
.	TRBJ2-1	.	TRBV27	TGTGCCAGCAGTTCCCGGTTGGGGACGAAGCAGTTCTTC	CASSSRLGTKQFF
.	TRBJ1-1	.	TRBV10-3	TGTGCCATCAAGGGACCTAACACTGAAGCTTTCTTT	CAIKGPNTEAFF
.	TRBJ2-3	.	TRBV4-2	TGTGCCAGCAGCCAAGTGGGGACAATCACAGATACGCAGTATTTT	CASSQVGTITDTQYF
.	TRBJ2-1	.	TRBV6-1	TGTGCCAGCAGTTCCACCTTAGGGTCCTACAATGAGCAGTTCTTC	CASSSTLGSYNEQFF
.	TRBJ1-1	.	TRBV10-3	TGTGCTCTTCCGCGAGGGGATGAAGCTTTCTTT	CALPRGDEAFF
.	TRBJ2-2	few	TRBV4-3	TGCGCCAGCAGCCCCGTTCGAGGGGTCGGGGAGCTGTTTTTT	CASSPVRGVGELFF
TRBD1	TRBJ1-3	.	TRBV27	TGTGCCAGCAGTTCTGGCAGGGGGTTCTCTGGAAACACCATATATTTT	CASSSGRGFSGNTIYF
TRBD2	TRBJ2-7	.	TRBV15	TGTGCCACCAGCAGGGTTGTAGGGAGGGGCGGGTACGAGCAGTACTTC	CATSRVVGRGGYEQYF